This T cell receptor beta chain was captured in a study of cytomegalovirus exposure and HLA in healthy donors. The assay was immunoSEQ multiplex PCR, and TCRdb's table has in-frame clones only and misses some. Of tens of thousands of clones listed, approximately 88% are singletons. Details on this clone: The target antigen is unknown.

The approximately 120-subject validation cohort, separate from the roughly 670-subject first cohort, included the donors. Germline loops: CDR1 LNHDA, CDR2 SQIVND (reference sequence). Trimming pared 4 bases from V and 2 bases from J, leaving 15 bases between. The CDR3 loop spans 15 amino acids. Regarding the study as a whole: According to a later analysis, TCR clusters from the first cohort tended to co-occur in the 120 or so validation repertoires. Most TCR sequences were uncommon, yet certain public TCRs appeared in many donors.

The sequence was collected from a woman in her late teens or twenties in good health and CMV-seronegative. The chain has TRBV19 and TRBJ2-7, with D perhaps TRBD1 (6 bases). The sample comprised PBMCs. CDR3 amino acids: CASSTPGELPYEQYF. The CDR3 DNA follows: TGTGCCAGTAGTACCCCAGGGGAACTACCCTACGAGCAGTACTTC. The full variable domain, in which reference TRBV19 and TRBJ2-7 provide the parts outside the CDR3, is DGGITQSPKYLFRKEGQNVTLSCEQNLNHDAMYWYRQDPGQGLRLIYYSQIVNDFQKGDIAEGYSVSREKKESFPLTVTSAQKNPTAFYLCASSTPGELPYEQYFGPGTRLTVT.